The rows below give T cell receptor beta chains drawn from one sample of a study of T cells in Graves' hyperthyroidism and ophthalmopathy. TCRdb fed the multiplex PCR reads into MiXCR, producing one record per CDR3 protein. The top ten hold 16% of the sample, which has fewer than 900,000 distinct CDR3 sequences, about 19% seen once. Material: blood. These receptors were taken from a woman aged 50 to 60 with Graves' hyperthyroidism that later progressed to Graves' ophthalmopathy. The CDR3 runs from the conserved cysteine through the conserved F or W. The order of the fields is clone size, V gene, J gene, D gene, CDR3 DNA, CDR3 protein. A D gene is named only where the DNA matches it firmly. Size is stated for part of the rows, as once, few or many counts, or as a class when the clone is expanded.

>many|TRBV20-1|TRBJ2-2|NA
TGCAGTGCTAGGGCCCCCGCGGTGGTCGGGGAGCTGTTTTTT
CSARAPAVVGELFF
>many|TRBV3-1|TRBJ1-3|NA
TGTGCCAGCAGCCAAGTTTCTGGAAACACCATATATTTT
CASSQVSGNTIYF
>many|TRBV3-1|TRBJ2-3|NA
TGTGCCAGCAGCCTGAGTGCGGTTAGCACAGATACGCAGTATTTT
CASSLSAVSTDTQYF
>NA|TRBV29-1|TRBJ2-7|TRBD2
TGCAGCGTTGAAGCTCGGGCGGGGGGGACGGGTGTCGAGCAGTACTTC
CSVEARAGGTGVEQYF
>NA|TRBV7-9|TRBJ2-1|NA
TGTGCCAGCAGCTTAGTAGGGGGAACGGATAATGAGCAGTTCTTC
CASSLVGGTDNEQFF
>NA|TRBV19|TRBJ2-7|NA
TGTGCCAGTAGCCCGGACCCGGGACGGACCTACGAGCAGTACTTC
CASSPDPGRTYEQYF
>many|TRBV7-3|TRBJ2-2|NA
TGTGCCAGCAGCTTAACTAGTGGGGCCGGGGAGCTGTTTTTT
CASSLTSGAGELFF
>NA|TRBV18|TRBJ1-1|TRBD1
TGTGCCACCGCAGGGGGCTCTGAAGCTTTCTTT
CATAGGSEAFF
>few|TRBV6-7|TRBJ1-1|NA
TGTGCCAGCAGTTACTTTCTGAGAAACACTGAAGCTTTCTTT
CASSYFLRNTEAFF
>few|TRBV5-1|TRBJ1-5|NA
TGCGCCAGCAGCCCGGACGGGCAAGAAAGCAATCAGCCCCAGCATTTT
CASSPDGQESNQPQHF
>NA|TRBV7-6|TRBJ2-1|TRBD2
TGTGCCAGCAGCAGCCGCGAGGGACTAGCGTTCAATGAGCAGTTCTTC
CASSSREGLAFNEQFF
>NA|TRBV5-1|TRBJ2-2|TRBD1
TGCGCCAGCAGCTTCGAGGGGTGGGGACAGGGAAACACCGGGGAGCTGTTTTTT
CASSFEGWGQGNTGELFF
>NA|TRBV18|TRBJ1-1|TRBD1
TGTGCCAGCTCACCCGGACAGGGGGCGCGGGGCACTGAAGCTTTCTTT
CASSPGQGARGTEAFF
>many|TRBV3-1|TRBJ1-5|NA
TGTGCCAGCAGCCAAGATTCAGGGAATCAGCCCCAGCATTTT
CASSQDSGNQPQHF
>many|TRBV6-1|TRBJ1-1|NA
TGTGCCAGCGGGCGGGGTCCGGACTCTGAAGCTTTCTTT
CASGRGPDSEAFF
>NA|TRBV10-3|TRBJ2-7|NA
TGTGCCATCAAGGGGGACGGCTACGAGCAGTACTTC
CAIKGDGYEQYF
>few|TRBV14|TRBJ2-7|NA
TGTGCCAGCAGCCAAGGGGGTAATACCTACGAGCAGTACTTC
CASSQGGNTYEQYF
>NA|TRBV9|TRBJ1-1|NA
TGTGCCAGCAGCGTAGTTCTTTCAGGGGACACTGAAGCTTTCTTT
CASSVVLSGDTEAFF
>many|TRBV12-3/TRBV12-4|TRBJ2-2|NA
TGTGCCAGCAGTTTCCAGGGCGGTGACACCGGGGAGCTGTTTTTT
CASSFQGGDTGELFF
>few|TRBV10-3|TRBJ1-5|NA
TGTGCCATCAGTGAGTCTCGGCCCTCGGGCAATCAGCCCCAGCATTTT
CAISESRPSGNQPQHF
>NA|TRBV12-3/TRBV12-4|TRBJ1-4|NA
TGTGCCAGCAGTTTAAAGGGGACTGTGAATGAAAAACTGTTTTTT
CASSLKGTVNEKLFF
>few|TRBV19|TRBJ1-2|NA
TGTGCCAGTAGTATCCTGGGGTGGTTGGACTACACCTTC
CASSILGWLDYTF
>NA|TRBV12-3/TRBV12-4|TRBJ2-1|TRBD2
TGTGCCAGCAGTTACGGGACTAGCGGGGGATGGGGTGAGCAGTTCTTC
CASSYGTSGGWGEQFF
>NA|TRBV14|TRBJ1-2|NA
TGTGCCAGCAGCCAACTCTCAGGGGACCCTGGGGGCTACACCTTC
CASSQLSGDPGGYTF
>many|TRBV12-3/TRBV12-4|TRBJ2-5|TRBD2
TGTGCCAGCAGTTTACGCGGGGGTGCTGAGACCCAGTACTTC
CASSLRGGAETQYF
>many|TRBV3-1|TRBJ1-2|NA
TGTGCCAGCAGCCAAGGGGCCGACTATGGCTACACCTTC
CASSQGADYGYTF
>few|TRBV27|TRBJ1-2|NA
TGTGCCAGCAGTTTATCCCCGGCGTATGGCTACACCTTC
CASSLSPAYGYTF
>many|TRBV10-2|TRBJ1-1|NA
TGCGCCAGCCTAAACCCCGGACTGAACACTGAAGCTTTCTTT
CASLNPGLNTEAFF
>NA|TRBV24-1|TRBJ2-3|TRBD1
TGTGCCACCAGTGACCAAGGACAGGGACTGTTCACAGATACGCAGTATTTT
CATSDQGQGLFTDTQYF
>few|TRBV20-1|TRBJ1-3|NA
TGCAGTGCTAGAACGACGAACACCATATATTTT
CSARTTNTIYF
>many|TRBV2|TRBJ2-7|NA
TGTGCCAGCATCAGACGGACGGGCTCCTACGAGCAGTACTTC
CASIRRTGSYEQYF
>few|TRBV12-3/TRBV12-4|TRBJ1-1|NA
TGTGCCACCCAAAGGGGACTAAACACTGAAGCTTTCTTT
CATQRGLNTEAFF
>few|TRBV20-1|TRBJ2-5|TRBD2
TGCAGTGCACCCGGACTAGCGGAGACCCAGTACTTC
CSAPGLAETQYF
>few|TRBV4-1|TRBJ2-1|NA
TGCGCCAGCAGCCAAGAGGGGCCCCCGGACTCGCGGTCCCATGAGCAGTTCTTC
CASSQEGPPDSRSHEQFF
>NA|TRBV9|TRBJ1-6|NA
TGTGCCAGCAGCTTCAGGGACGGCCCGGGCGGTTCACCCCTCCACTTT
CASSFRDGPGGSPLHF
>NA|TRBV6-5|TRBJ1-4|NA
TGTGCCAGCAGTTACTCAGGGGGGGCTTGGGAAAAACTGTTTTTT
CASSYSGGAWEKLFF
>few|TRBV5-6|TRBJ1-3|NA
TGTGCCAGCAGCTTGCTGTCGGGGAGCTCTGGAAACACCATATATTTT
CASSLLSGSSGNTIYF
>few|TRBV28|TRBJ1-2|NA
TGTGCCAGCAGTCCCCAGGCGGGGGCCTATGGCTACACCTTC
CASSPQAGAYGYTF
>many|TRBV2|TRBJ2-5|NA
TGTGCCAGCAGTGATTATTGGCGCCAAGAGACCCAGTACTTC
CASSDYWRQETQYF
>NA|TRBV9|TRBJ2-5|TRBD2
TGTGCCAGCAGCGTAGGTTCTAGCGGCTCGGGCAAGACCCAGTACTTC
CASSVGSSGSGKTQYF
>NA|TRBV6-1|TRBJ2-5|TRBD1
TGTGCCAGCACCCGGACAGGGGCATCCCTCCAAGAGACCCAGTACTTC
CASTRTGASLQETQYF
>NA|TRBV18|TRBJ2-2|NA
TGTGCCAGCCCTCGCGGACAAACCGGGGAGCTGTTTTTT
CASPRGQTGELFF